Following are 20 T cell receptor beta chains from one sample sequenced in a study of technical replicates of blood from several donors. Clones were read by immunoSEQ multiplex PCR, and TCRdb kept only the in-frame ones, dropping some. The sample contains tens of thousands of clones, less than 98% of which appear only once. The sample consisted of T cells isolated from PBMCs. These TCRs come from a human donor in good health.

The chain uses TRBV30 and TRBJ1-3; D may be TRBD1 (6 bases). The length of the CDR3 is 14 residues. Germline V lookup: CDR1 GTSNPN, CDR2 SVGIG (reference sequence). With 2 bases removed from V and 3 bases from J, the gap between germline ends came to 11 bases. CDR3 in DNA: TGTGCCTGGAGTCGCAGGGGATATGGAAACACCATATATTTT. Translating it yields CAWSRRGYGNTIYF.

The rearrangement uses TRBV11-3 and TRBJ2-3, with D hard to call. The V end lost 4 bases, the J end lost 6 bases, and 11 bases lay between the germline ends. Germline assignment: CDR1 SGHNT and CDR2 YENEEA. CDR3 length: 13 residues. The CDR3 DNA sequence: TGTGCCAGCAGCTCGAGTTTGTGGGATACGCAGTATTTT. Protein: CASSSSLWDTQYF.

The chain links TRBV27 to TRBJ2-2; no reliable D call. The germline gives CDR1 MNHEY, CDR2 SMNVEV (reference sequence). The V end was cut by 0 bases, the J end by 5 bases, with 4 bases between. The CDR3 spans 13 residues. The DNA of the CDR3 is TGTGCCAGCAGTTTATCGAGAACCGGGGAGCTGTTTTTT. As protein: CASSLSRTGELFF.

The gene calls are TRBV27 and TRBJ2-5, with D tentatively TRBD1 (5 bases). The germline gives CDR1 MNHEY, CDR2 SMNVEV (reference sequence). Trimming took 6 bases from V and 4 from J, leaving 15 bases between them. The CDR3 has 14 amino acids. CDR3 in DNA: TGTGCCAGCAGGTTCGCAGGGTCGGCAGAGACCCAGTACTTC. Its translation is CASRFAGSAETQYF.

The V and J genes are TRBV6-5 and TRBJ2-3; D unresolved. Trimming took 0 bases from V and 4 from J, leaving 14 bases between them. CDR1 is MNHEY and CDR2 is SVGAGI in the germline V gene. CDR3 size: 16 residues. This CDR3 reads CASSYSSAGPADTQYF. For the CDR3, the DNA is TGTGCCAGCAGTTACTCCTCGGCAGGCCCCGCAGATACGCAGTATTTT.

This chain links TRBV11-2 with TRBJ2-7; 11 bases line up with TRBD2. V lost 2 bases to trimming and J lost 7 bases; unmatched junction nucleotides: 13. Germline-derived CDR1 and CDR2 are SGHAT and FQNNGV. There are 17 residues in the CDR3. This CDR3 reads CASSLLPIAGGVREQYF. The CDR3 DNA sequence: TGTGCCAGCAGCTTACTACCCATAGCGGGAGGGGTAAGGGAGCAGTACTTC.

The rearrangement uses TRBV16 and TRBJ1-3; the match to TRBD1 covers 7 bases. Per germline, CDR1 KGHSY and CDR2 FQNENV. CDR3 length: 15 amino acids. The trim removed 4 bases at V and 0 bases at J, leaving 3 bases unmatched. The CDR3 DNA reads TGTGCCAGCAGCCCGGGACAGCTCTCTGGAAACACCATATATTTT. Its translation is CASSPGQLSGNTIYF.

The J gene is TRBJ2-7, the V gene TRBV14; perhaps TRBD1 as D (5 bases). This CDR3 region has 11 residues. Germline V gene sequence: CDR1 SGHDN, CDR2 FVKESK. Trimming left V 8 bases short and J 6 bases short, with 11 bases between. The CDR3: CASSQGREQYF. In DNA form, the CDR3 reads TGTGCCAGCTCCCAGGGTCGCGAGCAGTACTTC.

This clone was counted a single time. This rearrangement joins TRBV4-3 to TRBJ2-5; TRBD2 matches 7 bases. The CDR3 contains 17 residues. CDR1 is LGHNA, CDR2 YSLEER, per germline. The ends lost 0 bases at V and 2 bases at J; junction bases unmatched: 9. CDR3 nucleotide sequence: TGCGCCAGCAGCCAAGATCTTACGCGGGAGATTCAAGAGACCCAGTACTTC. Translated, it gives CASSQDLTREIQETQYF.

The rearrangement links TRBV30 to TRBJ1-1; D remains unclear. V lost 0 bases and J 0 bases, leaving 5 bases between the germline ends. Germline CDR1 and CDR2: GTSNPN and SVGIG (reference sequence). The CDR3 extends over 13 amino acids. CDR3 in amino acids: CAWSVSLNTEAFF. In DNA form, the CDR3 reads TGTGCCTGGAGTGTAAGCCTGAACACTGAAGCTTTCTTT.

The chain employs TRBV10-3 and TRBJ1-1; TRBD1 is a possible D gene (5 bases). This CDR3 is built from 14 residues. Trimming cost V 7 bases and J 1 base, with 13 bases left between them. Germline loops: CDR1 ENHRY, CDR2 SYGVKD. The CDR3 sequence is CAIKVGQGNTEAFF. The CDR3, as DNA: TGTGCCATCAAGGTTGGGCAGGGGAACACTGAAGCTTTCTTT.

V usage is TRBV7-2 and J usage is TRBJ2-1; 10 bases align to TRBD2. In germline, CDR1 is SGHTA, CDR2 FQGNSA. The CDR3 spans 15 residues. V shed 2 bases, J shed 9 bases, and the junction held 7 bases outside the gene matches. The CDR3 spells CASSLSGRAKVEQFF. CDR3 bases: TGTGCCAGCAGCTTAAGCGGGAGGGCCAAAGTTGAGCAGTTCTTC. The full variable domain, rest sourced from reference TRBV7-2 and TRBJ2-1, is GAGVSQSPSNKVTEKGKDVELRCDPISGHTALYWYRQSLGQGLEFLIYFQGNSAPDKSGLPSDRFSAERTGGSVSTLTIQRTQQEDSAVYLCASSLSGRAKVEQFFGPGTRLTVL.

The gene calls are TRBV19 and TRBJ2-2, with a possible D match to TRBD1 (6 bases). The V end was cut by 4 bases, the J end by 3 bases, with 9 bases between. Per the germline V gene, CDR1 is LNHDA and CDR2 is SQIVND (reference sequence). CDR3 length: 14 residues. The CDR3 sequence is CASSRQADTGELFF. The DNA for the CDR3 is TGTGCCAGTAGTAGACAGGCGGACACCGGGGAGCTGTTTTTT. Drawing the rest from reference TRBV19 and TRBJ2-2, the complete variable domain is DGGITQSPKYLFRKEGQNVTLSCEQNLNHDAMYWYRQDPGQGLRLIYYSQIVNDFQKGDIAEGYSVSREKKESFPLTVTSAQKNPTAFYLCASSRQADTGELFFGEGSRLTVL.

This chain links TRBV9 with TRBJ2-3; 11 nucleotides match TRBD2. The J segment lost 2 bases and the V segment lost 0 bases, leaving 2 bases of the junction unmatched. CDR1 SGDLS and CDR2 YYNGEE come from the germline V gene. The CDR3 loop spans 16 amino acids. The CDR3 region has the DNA TGTGCCAGCAGCGTAGAGGGACTAGCGGACACAGATACGCAGTATTTT. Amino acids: CASSVEGLADTDTQYF.

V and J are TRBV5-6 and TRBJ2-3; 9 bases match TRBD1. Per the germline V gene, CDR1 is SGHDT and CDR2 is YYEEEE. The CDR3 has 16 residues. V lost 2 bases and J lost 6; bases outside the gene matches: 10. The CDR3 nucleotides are TGTGCCAGCAGCTTATCCGGGACAGGGTTACTGGATACGCAGTATTTT. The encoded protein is CASSLSGTGLLDTQYF.

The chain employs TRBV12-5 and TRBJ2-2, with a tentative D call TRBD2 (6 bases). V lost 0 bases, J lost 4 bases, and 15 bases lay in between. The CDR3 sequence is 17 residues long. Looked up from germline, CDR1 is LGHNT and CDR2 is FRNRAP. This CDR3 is CASGLVPGALGTGELFF. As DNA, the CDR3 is TGTGCTAGTGGTTTGGTACCGGGAGCGCTCGGCACCGGGGAGCTGTTTTTT.

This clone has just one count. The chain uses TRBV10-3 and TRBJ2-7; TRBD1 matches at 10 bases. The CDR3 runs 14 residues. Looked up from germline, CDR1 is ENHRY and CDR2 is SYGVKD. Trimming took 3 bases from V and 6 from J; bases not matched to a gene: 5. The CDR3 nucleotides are TGTGCCATCAGTGACGGACAGGGGGGAGGCGAGCAGTACTTC. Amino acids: CAISDGQGGGEQYF.

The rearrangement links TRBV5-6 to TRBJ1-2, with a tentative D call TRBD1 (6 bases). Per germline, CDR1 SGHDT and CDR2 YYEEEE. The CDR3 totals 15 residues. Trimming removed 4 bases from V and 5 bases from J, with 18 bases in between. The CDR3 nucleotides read TGTGCCAGCAGCGAGGGGGTTGGAGGCTATTATGGCTACACCTTC. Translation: CASSEGVGGYYGYTF.

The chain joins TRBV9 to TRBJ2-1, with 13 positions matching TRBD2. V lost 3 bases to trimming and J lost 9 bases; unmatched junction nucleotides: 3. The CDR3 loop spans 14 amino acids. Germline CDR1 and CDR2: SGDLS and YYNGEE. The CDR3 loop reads CASSAGLAGVEQFF. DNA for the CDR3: TGTGCCAGCAGCGCCGGACTAGCGGGAGTTGAGCAGTTCTTC.

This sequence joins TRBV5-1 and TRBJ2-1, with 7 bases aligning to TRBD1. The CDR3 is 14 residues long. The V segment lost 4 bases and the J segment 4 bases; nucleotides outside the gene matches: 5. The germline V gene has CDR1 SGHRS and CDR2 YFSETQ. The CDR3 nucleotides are TGCGCCAGCAGCCGGGACAGTAGGTACAATGAGCAGTTCTTC. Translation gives CASSRDSRYNEQFF.